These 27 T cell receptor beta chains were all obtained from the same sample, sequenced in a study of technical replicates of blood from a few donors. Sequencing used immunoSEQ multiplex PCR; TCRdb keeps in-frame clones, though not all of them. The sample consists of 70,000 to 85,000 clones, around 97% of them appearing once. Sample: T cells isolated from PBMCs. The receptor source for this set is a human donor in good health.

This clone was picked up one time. The DNA of the CDR3 is TGTGCCAGCAGTTACTCGGCCGGGGGCAATCAGCCCCAGCATTTT. Translating gives CASSYSAGGNQPQHF. This chain joins TRBV6-5 and TRBJ1-5; no reliable D call. CDR1 and CDR2 (germline): MNHEY, SVGAGI. The CDR3 consists of 15 residues. V was trimmed by 0 bases and J by 2 bases, leaving 8 bases between them.

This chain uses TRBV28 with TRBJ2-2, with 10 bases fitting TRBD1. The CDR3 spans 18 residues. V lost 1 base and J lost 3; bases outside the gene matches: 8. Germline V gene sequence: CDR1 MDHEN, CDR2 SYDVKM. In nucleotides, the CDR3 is TGTGCCAGCAGTTTATTTCCCGACAGGGGGCGAGACACCGGGGAGCTGTTTTTT. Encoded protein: CASSLFPDRGRDTGELFF.

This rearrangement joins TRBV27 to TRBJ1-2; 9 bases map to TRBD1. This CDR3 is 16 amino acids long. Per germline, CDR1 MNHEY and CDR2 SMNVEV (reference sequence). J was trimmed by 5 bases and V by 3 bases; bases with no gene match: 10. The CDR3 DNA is TGTGCCAGCAGTTTGGGTGGACAGGGGATATGGTATGGCTACACCTTC. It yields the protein CASSLGGQGIWYGYTF.

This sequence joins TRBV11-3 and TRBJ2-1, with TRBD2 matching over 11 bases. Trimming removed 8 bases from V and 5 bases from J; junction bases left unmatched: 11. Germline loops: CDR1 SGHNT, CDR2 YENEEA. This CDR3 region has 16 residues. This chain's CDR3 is CASSPGGTSGNNEQFF. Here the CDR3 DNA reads TGTGCCAGCTCCCCCGGGGGGACTAGCGGAAACAATGAGCAGTTCTTC.

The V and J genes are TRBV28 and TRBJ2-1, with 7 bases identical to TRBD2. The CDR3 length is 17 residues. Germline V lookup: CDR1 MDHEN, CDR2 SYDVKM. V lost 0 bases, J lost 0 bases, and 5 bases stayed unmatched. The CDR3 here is CASSLWASGDSYNEQFF. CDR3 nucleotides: TGTGCCAGCAGTTTATGGGCTAGCGGAGACTCCTACAATGAGCAGTTCTTC.

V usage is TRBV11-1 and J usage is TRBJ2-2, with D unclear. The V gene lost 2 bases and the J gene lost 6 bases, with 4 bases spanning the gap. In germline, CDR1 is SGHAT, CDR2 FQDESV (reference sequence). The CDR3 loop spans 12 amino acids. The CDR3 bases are TGTGCCAGCAGCTTATCCTCCGGGGAGCTGTTTTTT. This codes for CASSLSSGELFF. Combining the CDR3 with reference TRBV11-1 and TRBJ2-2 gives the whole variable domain EAEVAQSPRYKITEKSQAVAFWCDPISGHATLYWYRQILGQGPELLVQFQDESVVDDSQLPKDRFSAERLKGVDSTLKIQPAELGDSAMYLCASSLSSGELFFGEGSRLTVL.

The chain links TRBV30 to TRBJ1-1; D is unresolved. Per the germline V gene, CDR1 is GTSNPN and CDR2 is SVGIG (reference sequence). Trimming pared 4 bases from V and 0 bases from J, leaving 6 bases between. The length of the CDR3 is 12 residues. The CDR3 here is CAWKSMNTEAFF. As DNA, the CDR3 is TGTGCCTGGAAGAGCATGAACACTGAAGCTTTCTTT.

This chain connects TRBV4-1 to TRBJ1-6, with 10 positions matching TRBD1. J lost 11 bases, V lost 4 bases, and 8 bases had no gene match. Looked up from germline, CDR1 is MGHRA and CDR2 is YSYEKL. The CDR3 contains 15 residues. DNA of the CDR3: TGCGCCAGCAGCCCTCGACAGGGGGCGAGGACACCCCTCCACTTT. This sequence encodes CASSPRQGARTPLHF.

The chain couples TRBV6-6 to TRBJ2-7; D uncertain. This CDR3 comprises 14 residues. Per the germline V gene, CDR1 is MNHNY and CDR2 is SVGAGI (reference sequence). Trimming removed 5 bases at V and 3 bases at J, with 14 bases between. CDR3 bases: TGTGCCAGCAGTCTGGGCCTCGTGCTCTACGAGCAGTACTTC. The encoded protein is CASSLGLVLYEQYF.

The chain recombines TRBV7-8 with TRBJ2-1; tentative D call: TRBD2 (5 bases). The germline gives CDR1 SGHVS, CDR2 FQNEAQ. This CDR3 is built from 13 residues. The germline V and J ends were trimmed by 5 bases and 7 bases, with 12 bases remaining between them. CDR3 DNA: TGTGCCAGCAGCCCGAGGTCGGGGAATGAGCAGTTCTTC. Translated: CASSPRSGNEQFF.

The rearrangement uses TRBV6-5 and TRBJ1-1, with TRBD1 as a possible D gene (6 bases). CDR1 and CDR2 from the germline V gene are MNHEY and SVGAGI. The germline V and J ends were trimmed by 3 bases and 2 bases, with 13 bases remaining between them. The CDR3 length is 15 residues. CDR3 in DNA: TGTGCCAGCAGTTATACAGGGAATCGTAACACTGAAGCTTTCTTT. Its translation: CASSYTGNRNTEAFF.

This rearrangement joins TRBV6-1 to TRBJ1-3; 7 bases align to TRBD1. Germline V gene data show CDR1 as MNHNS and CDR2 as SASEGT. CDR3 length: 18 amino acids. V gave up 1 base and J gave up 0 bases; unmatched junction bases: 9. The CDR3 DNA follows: TGTGCCAGCAGTGAAGGGGGCAGGGGGACCAGCTCTGGAAACACCATATATTTT. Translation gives CASSEGGRGTSSGNTIYF.

This CDR3 reads CASSLTPSVADNEQFF. The DNA of the CDR3 is TGTGCCAGCAGCTTAACTCCAAGTGTAGCGGACAATGAGCAGTTCTTC. This chain connects TRBV7-3 to TRBJ2-1, with a weak D call TRBD2 (6 bases). Per the germline V gene, CDR1 is SGHTA and CDR2 is FQGTGA. Trimming took 0 bases from V and 5 from J, leaving 14 bases between them. This CDR3 comprises 16 residues. Filled out from reference TRBV7-3 and TRBJ2-1, the complete variable domain reads GAGVSQTPSNKVTEKGKYVELRCDPISGHTALYWYRQSLGQGPEFLIYFQGTGAADDSGLPNDRFFAVRPEGSVSTLKIQRTERGDSAVYLCASSLTPSVADNEQFFGPGTRLTVL.

In DNA, the CDR3 is TGTGCCATCAGTGCTGAGATCGGGACAGGGGGCTCTGGGGCCAACGTCCTGACTTTC. Amino acids: CAISAEIGTGGSGANVLTF. The chain employs TRBV10-3 and TRBJ2-6; 11 bases agree with TRBD1. Germline CDR1 ENHRY, CDR2 SYGVKD. This CDR3 has 19 residues. V lost 4 bases, J lost 0 bases, and 8 bases stayed unmatched.

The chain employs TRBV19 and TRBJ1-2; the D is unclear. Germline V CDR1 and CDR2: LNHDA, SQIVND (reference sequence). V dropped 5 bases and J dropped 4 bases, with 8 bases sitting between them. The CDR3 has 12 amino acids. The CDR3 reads CASSLWSYGYTF. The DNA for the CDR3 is TGTGCCAGTAGTCTTTGGAGCTATGGCTACACCTTC.

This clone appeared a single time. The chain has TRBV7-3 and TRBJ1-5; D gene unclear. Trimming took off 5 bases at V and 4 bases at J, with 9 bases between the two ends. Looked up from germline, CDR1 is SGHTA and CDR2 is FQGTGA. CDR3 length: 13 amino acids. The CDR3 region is CASSPSGNQPQHF. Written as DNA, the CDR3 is TGTGCCAGCAGCCCGTCAGGAAATCAGCCCCAGCATTTT.

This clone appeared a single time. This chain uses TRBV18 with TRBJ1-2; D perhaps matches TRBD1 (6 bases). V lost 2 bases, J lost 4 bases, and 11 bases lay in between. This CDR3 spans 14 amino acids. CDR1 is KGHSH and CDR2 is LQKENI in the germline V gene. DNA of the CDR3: TGTGCCAGCTCACCAGGACAGCAGACCTATGGCTACACCTTC. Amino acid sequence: CASSPGQQTYGYTF.

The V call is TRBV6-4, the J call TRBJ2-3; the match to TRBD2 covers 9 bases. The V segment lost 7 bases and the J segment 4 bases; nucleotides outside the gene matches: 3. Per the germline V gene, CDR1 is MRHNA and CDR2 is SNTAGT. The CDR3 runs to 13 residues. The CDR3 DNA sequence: TGTGCCAGCATAGCTAGCGGGGCAGATACGCAGTATTTT. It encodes CASIASGADTQYF.

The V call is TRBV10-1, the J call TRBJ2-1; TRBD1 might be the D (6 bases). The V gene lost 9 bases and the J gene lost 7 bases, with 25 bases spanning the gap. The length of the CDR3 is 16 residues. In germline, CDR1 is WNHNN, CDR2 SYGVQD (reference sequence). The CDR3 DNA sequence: TGCGCCAGTTCCTATCTTCGGGACAAGGGGTTGAATGAGCAGTTCTTC. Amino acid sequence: CASSYLRDKGLNEQFF.

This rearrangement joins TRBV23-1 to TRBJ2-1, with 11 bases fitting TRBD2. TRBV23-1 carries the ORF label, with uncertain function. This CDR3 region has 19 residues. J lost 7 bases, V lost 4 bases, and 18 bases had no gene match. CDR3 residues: CASSRGGELAGGPVNEQFF. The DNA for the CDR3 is TGCGCCAGCAGTCGCGGGGGTGAATTAGCGGGAGGGCCGGTTAATGAGCAGTTCTTC.

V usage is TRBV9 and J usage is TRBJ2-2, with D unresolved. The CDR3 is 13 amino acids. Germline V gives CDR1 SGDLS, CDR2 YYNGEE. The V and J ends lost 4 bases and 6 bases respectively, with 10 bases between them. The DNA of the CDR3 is TGTGCCAGCAGCTCTAGAATACCCGGGGAGCTGTTTTTT. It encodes CASSSRIPGELFF.

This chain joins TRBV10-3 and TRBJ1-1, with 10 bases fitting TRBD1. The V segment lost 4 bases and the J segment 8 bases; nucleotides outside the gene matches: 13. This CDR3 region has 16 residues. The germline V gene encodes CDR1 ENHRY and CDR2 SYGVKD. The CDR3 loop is CAISGGGQGHFREAFF. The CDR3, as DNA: TGTGCCATCAGTGGGGGGGGACAGGGGCACTTCAGGGAAGCTTTCTTT.

CDR3 region: CAISVDRGQSSQHF. The CDR3 region has the DNA TGTGCCATCAGTGTGGACAGGGGACAATCGTCCCAGCATTTT. The rearrangement uses TRBV10-3 and TRBJ1-5; 9 nucleotides align to TRBD1. CDR3 length: 14 amino acids. Looked up from germline, CDR1 is ENHRY and CDR2 is SYGVKD. V shed 4 bases and J 11 bases; nucleotides not matched to a gene: 9.

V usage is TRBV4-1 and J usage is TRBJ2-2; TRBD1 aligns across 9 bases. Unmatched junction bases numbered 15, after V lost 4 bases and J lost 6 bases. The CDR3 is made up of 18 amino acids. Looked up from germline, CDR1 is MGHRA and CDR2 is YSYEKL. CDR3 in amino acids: CASSPRNPGTGRPGELFF. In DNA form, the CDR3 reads TGCGCCAGCAGCCCACGAAACCCCGGGACAGGGCGTCCCGGGGAGCTGTTTTTT.

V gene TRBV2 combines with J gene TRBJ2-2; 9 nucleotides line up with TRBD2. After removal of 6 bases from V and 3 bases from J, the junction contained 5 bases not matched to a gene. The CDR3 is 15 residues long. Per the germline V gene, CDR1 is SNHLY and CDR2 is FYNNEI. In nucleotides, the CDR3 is TGTGCCAGCAGGCCGACTAGCGGCGACACCGGGGAGCTGTTTTTT. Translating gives CASRPTSGDTGELFF.

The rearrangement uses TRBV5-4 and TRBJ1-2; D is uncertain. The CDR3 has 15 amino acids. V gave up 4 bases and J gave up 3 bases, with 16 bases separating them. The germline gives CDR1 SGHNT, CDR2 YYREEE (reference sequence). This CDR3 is CASSPWSADYYGYTF. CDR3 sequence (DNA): TGTGCCAGCAGCCCCTGGTCCGCCGACTACTATGGCTACACCTTC.

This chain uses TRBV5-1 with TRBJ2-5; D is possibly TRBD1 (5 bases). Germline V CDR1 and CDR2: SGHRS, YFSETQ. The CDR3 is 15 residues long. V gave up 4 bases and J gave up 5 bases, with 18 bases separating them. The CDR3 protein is CASSQGLKESETQYF. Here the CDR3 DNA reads TGCGCCAGCAGCCAGGGTCTGAAGGAATCGGAGACCCAGTACTTC.